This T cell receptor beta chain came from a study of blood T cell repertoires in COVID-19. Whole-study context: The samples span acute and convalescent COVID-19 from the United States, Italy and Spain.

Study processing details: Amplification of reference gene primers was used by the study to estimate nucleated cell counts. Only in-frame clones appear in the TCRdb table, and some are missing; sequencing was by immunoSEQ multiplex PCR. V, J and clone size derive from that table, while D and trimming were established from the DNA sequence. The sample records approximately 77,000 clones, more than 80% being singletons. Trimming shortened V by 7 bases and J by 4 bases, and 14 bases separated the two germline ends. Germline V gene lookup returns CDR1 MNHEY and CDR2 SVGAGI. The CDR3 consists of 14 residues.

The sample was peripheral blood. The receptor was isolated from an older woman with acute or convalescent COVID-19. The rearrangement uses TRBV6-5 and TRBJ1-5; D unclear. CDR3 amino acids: CASNSRTGNQPQHF. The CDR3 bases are TGTGCCAGCAATTCCAGGACTGGAAATCAGCCCCAGCATTTT.